The next 7 T cell receptor beta chains were all read from a single sample in a study of cytomegalovirus exposure and HLA in healthy donors. This table comes from immunoSEQ multiplex PCR, and its TCRdb copy is limited to in-frame clones, with some not included. The sample lists 150,000 to 180,000 clones, approximately 86% occurring once. What was sequenced was PBMCs. The receptors originated from a human donor in good health.

Only one count was recorded for this clone. V usage is TRBV6-1 and J usage is TRBJ1-5, with 7 nucleotides matching TRBD1. Germline V gene data show CDR1 as MNHNS and CDR2 as SASEGT. The V segment lost 4 bases and the J segment 2 bases; nucleotides outside the gene matches: 14. The CDR3 spans 18 residues. CDR3: CASSGGKGGTGGNQPQHF. In DNA form, the CDR3 reads TGTGCCAGCAGTGGGGGGAAGGGGGGTACAGGGGGCAATCAGCCCCAGCATTTT.

There are a few counts of this clone. The chain has TRBV2 and TRBJ1-2, with TRBD1 as a possible D gene (6 bases). With 8 bases removed from V and 8 bases from J, the gap between germline ends came to 24 bases. The CDR3 extends over 15 amino acids. Germline V gene data show CDR1 as SNHLY and CDR2 as FYNNEI. The CDR3 sequence is CASVARDNILGGYTF. The CDR3 DNA reads TGTGCCAGCGTAGCCCGGGACAACATCCTGGGGGGCTACACCTTC. The complete variable domain, with remaining parts taken from reference TRBV2 and TRBJ1-2, reads EPEVTQTPSHQVTQMGQEVILRCVPISNHLYFYWYRQILGQKVEFLVSFYNNEISEKSEIFDDQFSVERPDGSNFTLKIRSTKLEDSAMYFCASVARDNILGGYTFGSGTRLTVV.

The chain joins TRBV27 to TRBJ2-7; D may be TRBD1 (6 bases). The CDR3 is made up of 14 amino acids. Germline CDR1 MNHEY, CDR2 SMNVEV (reference sequence). Trimming took 4 bases from V and 0 from J, leaving 10 bases between them. The CDR3 coding sequence is TGTGCCAGCAGTTGGACAGCCGACTCCTACGAGCAGTACTTC. As protein: CASSWTADSYEQYF.

The chain couples TRBV28 to TRBJ2-3; 8 bases match TRBD2. Unmatched junction bases numbered 11, after V lost 8 bases and J lost 4 bases. CDR3 length: 15 residues. Germline loops: CDR1 MDHEN, CDR2 SYDVKM. CDR3 in DNA: TGTGCCAGCTGTACCCCCGGGAGGGCCGCAGATACGCAGTATTTT. Encoded protein: CASCTPGRAADTQYF.

This clone was observed a handful of times. The chain is built from TRBV25-1 and TRBJ2-7; D is perhaps TRBD1 (5 bases). The CDR3 consists of 13 residues. The germline V gene has CDR1 MGHDK and CDR2 SYGVNS. Trimming left V 2 bases short and J 3 bases short, with 8 bases between. CDR3 sequence: CASSEVGHYEQYF. The CDR3 DNA sequence: TGTGCCAGCAGTGAAGTAGGACACTACGAGCAGTACTTC.

V gene TRBV7-9 combines with J gene TRBJ1-1; TRBD1 matches at 10 bases. Germline CDR1 and CDR2: SEHNR and FQNEAQ (reference sequence). This CDR3 is 14 amino acids long. The V segment lost 5 bases and the J segment 4 bases; nucleotides outside the gene matches: 4. The CDR3 loop reads CASSPRTGGTEAFF. Here the CDR3 DNA reads TGTGCCAGCAGCCCTAGGACAGGGGGCACTGAAGCTTTCTTT.

This chain connects TRBV7-8 to TRBJ2-7; TRBD1 might be the D (6 bases). From germline, CDR1 is SGHVS and CDR2 FQNEAQ. Trimming stripped 2 bases from V and 4 bases from J, with 12 bases between. The CDR3 covers 14 residues. The CDR3 coding sequence is TGTGCCAGCAGCTTAATTCAGGGGCTTTACGAGCAGTACTTC. Protein product: CASSLIQGLYEQYF.